What follows is one T cell receptor beta chain and its context. This sample was taken from a study of blood T cell repertoires in COVID-19. Across the study: The samples span acute and convalescent COVID-19 from the United States, Italy and Spain. From T cells, B-cell-depleted T cells, or PBMCs came the material, which was cDNA or gDNA.

Per the authors' pipeline: Reference gene primers were amplified, and this amplification served to estimate nucleated cell counts. Measured with immunoSEQ multiplex PCR; TCRdb has only the in-frame clones, and not every one. V and J calls and clone size are given by that table; D and trimming were obtained from the DNA. The table shows approximately 90,000 clones, with 89% occurring only once. V lost 6 bases, J lost 2 bases, and 3 bases stayed unmatched. The CDR3 spans 14 residues. Germline V gives CDR1 MDHEN, CDR2 SYDVKM. This receptor was obtained from a man aged 50 to 59 with acute or convalescent COVID-19. V and J are TRBV28 and TRBJ1-4; 7 bases line up with TRBD1. The sequencing input was peripheral blood. The CDR3 sequence is CASRSGQTNEKLFF. In nucleotides, the CDR3 is TGTGCCAGCAGGTCGGGACAGACTAATGAAAAACTGTTTTTT.